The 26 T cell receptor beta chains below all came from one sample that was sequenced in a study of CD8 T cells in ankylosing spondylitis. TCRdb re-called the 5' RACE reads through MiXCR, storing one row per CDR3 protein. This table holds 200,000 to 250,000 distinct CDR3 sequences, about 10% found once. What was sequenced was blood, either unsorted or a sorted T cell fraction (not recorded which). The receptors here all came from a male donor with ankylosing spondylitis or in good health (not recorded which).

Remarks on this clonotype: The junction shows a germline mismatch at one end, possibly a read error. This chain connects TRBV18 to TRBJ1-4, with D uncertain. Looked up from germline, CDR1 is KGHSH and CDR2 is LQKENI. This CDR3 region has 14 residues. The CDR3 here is CASSPQGANEKPFF. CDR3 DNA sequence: TGTGCCAGCTCACCACAGGGCGCTAATGAAAAACCGTTTTTT.

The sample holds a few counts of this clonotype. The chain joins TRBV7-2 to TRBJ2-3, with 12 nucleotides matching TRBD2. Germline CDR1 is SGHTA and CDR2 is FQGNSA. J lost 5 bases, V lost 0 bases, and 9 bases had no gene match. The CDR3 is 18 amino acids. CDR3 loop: CASSLAPSTSGGQDTQYF. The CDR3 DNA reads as TGTGCCAGCAGCTTAGCCCCCTCGACTAGCGGGGGACAAGATACGCAGTATTTT.

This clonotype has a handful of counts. The CDR3 loop reads CASSGRLAGGLADTQYF. The CDR3 DNA is TGTGCCAGCAGCGGCCGACTAGCGGGGGGGCTGGCAGATACGCAGTATTTT. The rearrangement links TRBV7-2 to TRBJ2-3, with 14 bases matching TRBD2. J lost 4 bases, V lost 5 bases, and 8 bases had no gene match. The CDR3 has 17 residues. From germline, CDR1 is SGHTA and CDR2 FQGNSA.

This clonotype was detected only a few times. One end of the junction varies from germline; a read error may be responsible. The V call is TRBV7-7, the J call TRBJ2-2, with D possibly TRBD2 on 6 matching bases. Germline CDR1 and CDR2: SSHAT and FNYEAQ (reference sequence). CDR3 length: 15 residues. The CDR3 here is CASSWGGGDTGELFF. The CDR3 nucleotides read TGTGCTAGCAGCTGGGGAGGCGGTGACACCGGGGAGCTGTTTTTT. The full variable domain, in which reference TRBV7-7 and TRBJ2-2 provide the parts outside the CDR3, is GAGVSQSPRYKVTKRGQDVTLRCDPISSHATLYWYQQALGQGPEFLTYFNYEAQPDKSGLPSDRFSAERPEGSISTLTIQRTEQRDSAMYRCASSWGGGDTGELFFGEGSRLTVL.

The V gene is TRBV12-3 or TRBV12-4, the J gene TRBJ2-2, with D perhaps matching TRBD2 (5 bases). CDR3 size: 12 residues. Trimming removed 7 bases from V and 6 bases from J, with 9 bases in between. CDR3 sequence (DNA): TGTGCCAGCATCGAGGGTCCCGGGGAGCTGTTTTTT. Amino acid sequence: CASIEGPGELFF.

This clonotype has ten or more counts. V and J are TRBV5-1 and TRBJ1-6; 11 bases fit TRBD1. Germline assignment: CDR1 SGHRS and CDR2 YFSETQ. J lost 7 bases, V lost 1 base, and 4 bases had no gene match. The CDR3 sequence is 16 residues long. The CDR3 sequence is CASSLPGTGGNSPLHF. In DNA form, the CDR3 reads TGCGCCAGCAGCTTGCCCGGGACAGGGGGAAATTCACCCCTCCACTTT. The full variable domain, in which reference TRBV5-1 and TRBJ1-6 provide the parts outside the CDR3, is KAGVTQTPRYLIKTRGQQVTLSCSPISGHRSVSWYQQTPGQGLQFLFEYFSETQRNKGNFPGRFSGRQFSNSRSEMNVSTLELGDSALYLCASSLPGTGGNSPLHFGNGTRLTVT.

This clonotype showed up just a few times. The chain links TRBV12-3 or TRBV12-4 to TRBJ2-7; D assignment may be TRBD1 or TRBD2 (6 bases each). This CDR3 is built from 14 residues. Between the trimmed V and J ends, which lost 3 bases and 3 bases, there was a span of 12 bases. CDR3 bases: TGTGCCAGCAGTTTTGAGGGGGGTAACTACGAGCAGTACTTC. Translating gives CASSFEGGNYEQYF.

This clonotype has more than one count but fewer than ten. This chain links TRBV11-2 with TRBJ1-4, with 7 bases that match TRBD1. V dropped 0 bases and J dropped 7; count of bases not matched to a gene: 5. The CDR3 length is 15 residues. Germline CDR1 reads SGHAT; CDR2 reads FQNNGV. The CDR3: CASSLERGRGEKLFF. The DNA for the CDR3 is TGTGCCAGCAGCTTAGAAAGGGGGCGGGGTGAAAAACTGTTTTTT.

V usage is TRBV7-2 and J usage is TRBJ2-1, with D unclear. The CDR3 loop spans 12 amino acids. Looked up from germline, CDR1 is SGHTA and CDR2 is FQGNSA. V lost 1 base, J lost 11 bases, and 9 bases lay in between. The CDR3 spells CASSLVSTQQFF. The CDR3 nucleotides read TGTGCCAGCAGCTTAGTAAGTACCCAGCAGTTCTTC. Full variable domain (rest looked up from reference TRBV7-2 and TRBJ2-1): GAGVSQSPSNKVTEKGKDVELRCDPISGHTALYWYRQSLGQGLEFLIYFQGNSAPDKSGLPSDRFSAERTGGSVSTLTIQRTQQEDSAVYLCASSLVSTQQFFGPGTRLTVL.

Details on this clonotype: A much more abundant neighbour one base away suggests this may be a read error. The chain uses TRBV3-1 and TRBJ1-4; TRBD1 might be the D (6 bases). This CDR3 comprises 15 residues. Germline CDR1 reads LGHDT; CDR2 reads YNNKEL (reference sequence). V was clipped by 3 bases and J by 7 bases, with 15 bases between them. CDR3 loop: CASSQGARRVEKLFF. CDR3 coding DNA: TGTGCCAGCAGCCAGGGGGCGCGAAGGGTTGAAAAACTGTTTTTT.

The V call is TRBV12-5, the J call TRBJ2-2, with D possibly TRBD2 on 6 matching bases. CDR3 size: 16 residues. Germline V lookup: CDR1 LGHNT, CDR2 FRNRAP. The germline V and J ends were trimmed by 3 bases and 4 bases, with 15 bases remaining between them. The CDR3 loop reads CASGFTRGTSTGELFF. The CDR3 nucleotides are TGTGCTAGTGGTTTTACCCGGGGGACTTCCACCGGGGAGCTGTTTTTT. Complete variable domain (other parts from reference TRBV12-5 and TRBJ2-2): DARVTQTPRHKVTEMGQEVTMRCQPILGHNTVFWYRQTMMQGLELLAYFRNRAPLDDSGMPKDRFSAEMPDATLATLKIQPSEPRDSAVYFCASGFTRGTSTGELFFGEGSRLTVL.

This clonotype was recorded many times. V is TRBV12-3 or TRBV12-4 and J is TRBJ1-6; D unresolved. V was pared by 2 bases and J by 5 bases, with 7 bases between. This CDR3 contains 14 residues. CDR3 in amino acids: CASSLRQNNSPLHF. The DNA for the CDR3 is TGTGCCAGCAGTTTAAGGCAGAATAATTCACCCCTCCACTTT.

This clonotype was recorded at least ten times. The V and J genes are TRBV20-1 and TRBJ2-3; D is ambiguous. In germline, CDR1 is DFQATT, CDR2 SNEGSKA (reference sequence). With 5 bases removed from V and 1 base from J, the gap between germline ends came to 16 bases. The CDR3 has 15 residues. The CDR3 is CSAPKTVGGTDTQYF. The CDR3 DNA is TGCAGTGCTCCCAAGACCGTGGGCGGCACAGATACGCAGTATTTT.

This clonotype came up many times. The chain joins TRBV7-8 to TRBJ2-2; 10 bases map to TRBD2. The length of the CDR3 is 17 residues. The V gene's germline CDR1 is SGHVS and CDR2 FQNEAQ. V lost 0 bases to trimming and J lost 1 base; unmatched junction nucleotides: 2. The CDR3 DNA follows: TGTGCCAGCAGCTTAGCGGTAGCGGGGGGGAACACCGGGGAGCTGTTTTTT. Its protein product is CASSLAVAGGNTGELFF.

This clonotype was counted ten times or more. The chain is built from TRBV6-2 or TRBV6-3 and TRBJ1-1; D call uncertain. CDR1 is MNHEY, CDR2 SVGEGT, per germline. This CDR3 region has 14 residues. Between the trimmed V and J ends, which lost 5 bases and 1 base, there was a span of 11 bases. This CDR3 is CASSRNDKNTEAFF. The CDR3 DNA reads TGTGCCAGCAGTAGAAACGACAAGAACACTGAAGCTTTCTTT.

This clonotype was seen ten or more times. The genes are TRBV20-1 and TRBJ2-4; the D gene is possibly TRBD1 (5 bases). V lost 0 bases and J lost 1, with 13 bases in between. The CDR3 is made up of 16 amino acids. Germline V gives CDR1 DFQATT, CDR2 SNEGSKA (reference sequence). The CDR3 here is CSARDGAVFAKNIQYF. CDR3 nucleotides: TGCAGTGCTAGAGATGGGGCAGTTTTTGCCAAAAACATTCAGTACTTC.

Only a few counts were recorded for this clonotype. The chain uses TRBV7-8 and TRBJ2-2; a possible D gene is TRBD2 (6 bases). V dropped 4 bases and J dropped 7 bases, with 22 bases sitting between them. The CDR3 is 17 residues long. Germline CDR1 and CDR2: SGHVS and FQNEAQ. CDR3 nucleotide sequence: TGTGCCAGCAGCTCTAGGTGGCAGGGAGGCAGTCTCGGGGAGCTGTTTTTT. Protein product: CASSSRWQGGSLGELFF.

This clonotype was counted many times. CDR3 sequence (DNA): TGTGCCAGCAGCTTAGGGGGGGGAGGCACTGAAGCTTTCTTT. As protein: CASSLGGGGTEAFF. The rearrangement joins TRBV7-2 to TRBJ1-1, with TRBD1 as a possible D gene (5 bases). CDR1 and CDR2 from the germline V gene are SGHTA and FQGNSA. This CDR3 comprises 14 residues. V was clipped by 1 base and J by 4 bases, with 10 bases between them.

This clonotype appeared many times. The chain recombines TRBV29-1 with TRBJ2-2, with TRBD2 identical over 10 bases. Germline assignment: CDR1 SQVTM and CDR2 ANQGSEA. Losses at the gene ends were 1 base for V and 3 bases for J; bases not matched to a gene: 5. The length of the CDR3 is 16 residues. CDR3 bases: TGCAGCGTTGAAGGGGCTAGCGGGGGCCACACCGGGGAGCTGTTTTTT. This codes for CSVEGASGGHTGELFF.

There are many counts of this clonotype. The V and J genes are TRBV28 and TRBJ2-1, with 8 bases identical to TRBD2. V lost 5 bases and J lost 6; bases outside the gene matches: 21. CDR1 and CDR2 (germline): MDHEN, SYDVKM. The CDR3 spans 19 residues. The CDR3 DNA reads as TGTGCCAGCAGTCCCTTACTAGCGGCCTACAATTTCCGTTCCAATGAGCAGTTCTTC. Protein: CASSPLLAAYNFRSNEQFF.

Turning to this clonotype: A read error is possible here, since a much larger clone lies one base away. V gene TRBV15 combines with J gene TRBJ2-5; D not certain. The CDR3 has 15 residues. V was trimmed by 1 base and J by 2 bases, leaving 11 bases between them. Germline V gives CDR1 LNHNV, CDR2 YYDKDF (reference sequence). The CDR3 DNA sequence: TGTGCCACCAGCAGAGTAATGGACCGTCAAGAGACCCAGTACTTC. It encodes CATSRVMDRQETQYF.

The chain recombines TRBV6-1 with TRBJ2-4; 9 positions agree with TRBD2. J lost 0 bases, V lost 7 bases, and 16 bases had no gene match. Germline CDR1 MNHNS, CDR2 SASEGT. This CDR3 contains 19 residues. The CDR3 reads CASTRDGGGVDLAKNIQYF. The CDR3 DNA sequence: TGTGCCAGCACCCGCGATGGCGGGGGGGTAGATCTAGCCAAAAACATTCAGTACTTC.

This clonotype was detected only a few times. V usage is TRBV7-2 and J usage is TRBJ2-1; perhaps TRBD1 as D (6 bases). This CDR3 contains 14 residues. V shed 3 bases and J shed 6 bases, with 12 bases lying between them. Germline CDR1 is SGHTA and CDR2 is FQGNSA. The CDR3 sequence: CASSFDRMGNEQFF. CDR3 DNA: TGTGCCAGCAGCTTTGACAGGATGGGCAATGAGCAGTTCTTC.

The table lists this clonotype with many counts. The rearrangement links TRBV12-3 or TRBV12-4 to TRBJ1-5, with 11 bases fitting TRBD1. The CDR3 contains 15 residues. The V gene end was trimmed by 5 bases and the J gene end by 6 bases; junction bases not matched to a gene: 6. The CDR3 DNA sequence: TGTGCCAGCAGTCATGGACAGGGGGCATTTCAGCCCCAGCATTTT. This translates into CASSHGQGAFQPQHF.

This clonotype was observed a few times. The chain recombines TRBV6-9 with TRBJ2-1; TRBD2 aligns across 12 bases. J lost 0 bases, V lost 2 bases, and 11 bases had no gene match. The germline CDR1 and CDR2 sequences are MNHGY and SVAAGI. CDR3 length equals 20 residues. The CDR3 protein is CASSYNSGTSGFYSYNEQFF. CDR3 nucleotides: TGTGCCAGCAGTTATAACTCCGGGACTAGCGGGTTCTACTCCTACAATGAGCAGTTCTTC.

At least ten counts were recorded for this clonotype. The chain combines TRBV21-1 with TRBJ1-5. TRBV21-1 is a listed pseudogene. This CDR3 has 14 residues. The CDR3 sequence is CASSKDGGGQPQHF. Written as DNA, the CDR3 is TGTGCCAGCAGCAAAGACGGGGGAGGTCAGCCCCAGCATTTT.